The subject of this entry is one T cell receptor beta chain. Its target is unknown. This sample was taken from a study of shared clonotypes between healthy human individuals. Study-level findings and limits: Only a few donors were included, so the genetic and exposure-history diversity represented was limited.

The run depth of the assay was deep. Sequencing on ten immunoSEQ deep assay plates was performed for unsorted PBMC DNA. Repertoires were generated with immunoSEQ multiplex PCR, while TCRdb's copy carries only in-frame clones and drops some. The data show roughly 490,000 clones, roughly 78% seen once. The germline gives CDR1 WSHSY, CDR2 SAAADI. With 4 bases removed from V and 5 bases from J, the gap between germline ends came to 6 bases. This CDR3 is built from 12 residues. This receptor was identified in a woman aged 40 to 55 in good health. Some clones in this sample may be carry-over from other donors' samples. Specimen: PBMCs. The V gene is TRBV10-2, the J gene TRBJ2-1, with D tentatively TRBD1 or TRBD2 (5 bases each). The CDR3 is CASSVGDNEQFF. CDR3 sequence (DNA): TGCGCCAGCAGTGTGGGGGACAATGAGCAGTTCTTC.